This T cell receptor (beta chain) is from a study of post-analysis software for immune sequencing data. Unique molecular identifiers were built into the TCR beta cDNA libraries. Each CDR3 protein gets one entry after TCRdb re-called the PCR reads with MiXCR. This table has fewer than 850,000 distinct CDR3 sequences, about 27% appearing once. The TCR comes from a girl between 10 and 17 years old with multiple sclerosis. The sample comprised blood.

Here the CDR3 DNA reads TGTGCCAGCAGCTTGGAGACAAGCACAGATACGCAGTATTTT. Amino acids: CASSLETSTDTQYF. This rearrangement joins TRBV5-5 to TRBJ2-3; D unresolved. Trimming removed 0 bases from V and 0 bases from J, with 5 bases in between. The germline V gene has CDR1 SGHKS and CDR2 YYEKEE (reference sequence). The CDR3 is 14 residues long.